The clone carrying this TCR beta chain was recorded a few times. Its antigen is unknown. In TCRdb, the reads were re-called with MiXCR into one record per CDR3 protein. The repertoire holds around 530,000 distinct CDR3 sequences, about 30% seen once, with about 13% in the top ten. The data were taken from a study of T cell repertoires in cytomegalovirus infection. The wider study: Signatures in public TCR beta sequences pointed to both CMV infection and matching HLA type.

Germline-derived CDR1 and CDR2 are SQVTM and ANQGSEA. CDR3 length equals 12 residues. With 4 bases removed from V and 0 bases from J, the gap between germline ends came to 4 bases. Study findings and constraints: Across the ex vivo response, the dominant clonotypes were HLA-C-restricted CMV-specific TCR beta clonotypes. Carriers of CMV plus the relevant HLA were identified by cumulative public TCR beta family frequency.

Source material: PBMCs. The clonotype was recovered from a human donor in good health (CMV status not recorded). Some clones in this sample may be carry-over from other donors' samples. The rearrangement uses TRBV29-1 and TRBJ1-3; D remains unclear. The CDR3: CSVGYSGNTIYF. The CDR3 bases are TGCAGCGTTGGGTACTCTGGAAACACCATATATTTT.